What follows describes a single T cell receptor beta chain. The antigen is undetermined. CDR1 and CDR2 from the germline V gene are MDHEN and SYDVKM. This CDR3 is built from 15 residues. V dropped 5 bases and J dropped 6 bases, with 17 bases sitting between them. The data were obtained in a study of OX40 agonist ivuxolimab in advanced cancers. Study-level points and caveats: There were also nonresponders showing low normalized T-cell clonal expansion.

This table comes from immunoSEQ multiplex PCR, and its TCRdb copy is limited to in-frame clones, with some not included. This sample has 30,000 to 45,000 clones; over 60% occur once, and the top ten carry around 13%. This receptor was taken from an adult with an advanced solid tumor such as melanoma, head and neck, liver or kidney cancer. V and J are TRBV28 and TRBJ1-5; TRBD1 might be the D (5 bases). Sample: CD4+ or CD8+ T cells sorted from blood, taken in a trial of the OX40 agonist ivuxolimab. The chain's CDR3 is CASSGGSGGIQPQHF. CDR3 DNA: TGTGCCAGCAGTGGAGGATCCGGGGGGATTCAGCCCCAGCATTTT.